This record looks at one TCR beta chain sequence and its context. The length of the CDR3 is 16 residues. The germline gives CDR1 SGHTA, CDR2 FQGTGA. V dropped 2 bases and J dropped 3 bases, with 15 bases sitting between them. Original handling: Estimation of nucleated cell counts relied on the amplification of reference gene primers. Assay: immunoSEQ multiplex PCR; the TCRdb copy retains only in-frame clones and omits some. V, J and clone size are those of that table, while D and trimming were read from the DNA. The data hold about 53,000 clones, with 85% to 90% observed a single time. The data stem from a study of blood T cell repertoires in COVID-19. Whole-study context: Samples representing acute and convalescent COVID-19 were sourced from the United States, Italy and Spain. In each case, the material was cDNA or gDNA derived from T cells, B-cell-depleted T cells, or PBMCs.

The clonotype was recovered from a man aged 50-59 years with acute or convalescent COVID-19. The J gene is TRBJ2-3, the V gene TRBV7-3; D perhaps matches TRBD2 (5 bases). Input material: peripheral blood. The CDR3 loop reads CASSLFYGRETDTQYF. The CDR3 DNA reads TGTGCCAGCAGCTTATTTTATGGTCGGGAAACAGATACGCAGTATTTT.